This T cell receptor beta chain was captured by sequencing in a study of blood T cell repertoires in COVID-19. Study details: Acute and convalescent COVID-19 specimens originated in the United States, Italy and Spain.

J lost 4 bases, V lost 7 bases, and 5 bases had no gene match. Germline V CDR1 and CDR2: MNHNY, SVGAGI (reference sequence). The CDR3 has 14 residues. In the study's own analysis: It was from reference gene primer amplification that nucleated cell counts were estimated. This table comes from immunoSEQ multiplex PCR, and its TCRdb copy is limited to in-frame clones, with some not included. Clone size and the V and J calls come from that table; the DNA yielded D and trimming. The repertoire includes about 63,000 clones, about 74% of them detected once, and roughly 28% sits in the top ten. This clone was seen a single time.

Sequencing was carried out using peripheral blood. The V gene is TRBV6-6, the J gene TRBJ2-1, with TRBD1 matching 9 bases. The source of this sequence is a woman of 80 years or more with acute or convalescent COVID-19. CDR3 sequence reads: CASTGTGSYNEQFF. DNA of the CDR3: TGTGCCAGCACTGGGACAGGGTCATACAATGAGCAGTTCTTC.